Given below is one T cell receptor beta chain in context. Its specificity is not known. The sample belongs to a study of T-cell memory formation after mild COVID-19. Background on the study: Most TCR clusters belonged to a single donor.

CDR3 length: 15 amino acids. CDR1 and CDR2 (germline): SGHTA, FQGNSA. The V end lost 1 base, the J end lost 0 bases, and 7 bases lay between the germline ends. From the 5' RACE reads, TCRdb called clonotypes with MiXCR, one entry per CDR3 protein. The table shows some 120,000 distinct CDR3 sequences, with 15% to 20% occurring only once. Study conclusions and caveats: Clones that contracted clustered mainly in CM and EM if CD4+ and in EMRA if CD8+. Pre-infection memory carried some responding clones, suggesting that cross-reactive memory joined. Unconfirmed was the SARS-CoV-2 specificity of second-wave clones that peaked on day 37.

The V gene is TRBV7-2, the J gene TRBJ1-3; D is unresolved. Sequenced sample: PBMCs or a T cell subset sorted from them (not recorded which). The sequence derives from a man aged 18 to 30 who had mild COVID-19 (a few samples of this study predate the infection). Cell type and time point are not known. The CDR3 reads CASSLDGSSGNTIYF. The DNA of the CDR3 is TGTGCCAGCAGCTTAGACGGGAGCTCTGGAAACACCATATATTTT.